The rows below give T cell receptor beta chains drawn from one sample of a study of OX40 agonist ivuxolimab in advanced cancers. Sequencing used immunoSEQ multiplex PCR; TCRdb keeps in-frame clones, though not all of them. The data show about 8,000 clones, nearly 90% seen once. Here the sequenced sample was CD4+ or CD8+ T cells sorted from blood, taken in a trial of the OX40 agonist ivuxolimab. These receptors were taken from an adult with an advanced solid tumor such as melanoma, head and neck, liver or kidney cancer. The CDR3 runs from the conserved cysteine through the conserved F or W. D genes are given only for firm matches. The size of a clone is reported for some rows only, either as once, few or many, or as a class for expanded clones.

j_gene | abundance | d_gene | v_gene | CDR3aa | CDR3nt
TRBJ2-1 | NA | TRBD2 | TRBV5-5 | CASSLGSSGRAPEQFF | TGTGCCAGCAGCTTGGGCTCTAGCGGGAGGGCCCCTGAGCAGTTCTTC
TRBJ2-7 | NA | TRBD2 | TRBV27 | CASSSSGLTYEQYF | TGTGCCAGCAGTTCTAGCGGACTGACCTACGAGCAGTACTTC
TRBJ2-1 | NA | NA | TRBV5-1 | CASSLRVGAFLSSYNEQFF | TGCGCCAGCAGCTTGCGGGTGGGGGCCTTCCTTAGCTCCTACAATGAGCAGTTCTTC
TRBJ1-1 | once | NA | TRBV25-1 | CASSEYLGAANTEAFF | TGTGCCAGCAGTGAATATCTTGGGGCAGCGAACACTGAAGCTTTCTTT
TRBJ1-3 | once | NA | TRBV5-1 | CASSFDGSGNTIYF | TGCGCCAGCAGCTTTGACGGCTCTGGAAACACCATATATTTT
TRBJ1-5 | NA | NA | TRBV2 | CASSEAGYGNQPQHF | TGTGCCAGCAGTGAAGCCGGGTACGGCAATCAGCCCCAGCATTTT
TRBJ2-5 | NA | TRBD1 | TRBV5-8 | CASSSTGTGDQETQYF | TGTGCCAGCAGCTCTACCGGGACAGGGGACCAAGAGACCCAGTACTTC
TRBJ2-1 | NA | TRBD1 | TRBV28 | CASSSQQGVSSYNEQFF | TGTGCCAGCAGTTCCCAACAGGGGGTGAGCTCCTACAATGAGCAGTTCTTC
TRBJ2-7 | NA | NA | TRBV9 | CASSGGTPEQYF | TGTGCCAGCAGCGGAGGGACTCCCGAGCAGTACTTC
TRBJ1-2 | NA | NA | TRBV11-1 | CASSAQGNYGYTF | TGTGCCAGCAGCGCCCAGGGAAACTATGGCTACACCTTC
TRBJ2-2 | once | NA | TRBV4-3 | CASSQDSAGELFF | TGCGCCAGCAGCCAAGACTCCGCCGGGGAGCTGTTTTTT
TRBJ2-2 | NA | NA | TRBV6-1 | CASTFGNTGELFF | TGTGCCAGCACGTTCGGGAACACCGGGGAGCTGTTTTTT
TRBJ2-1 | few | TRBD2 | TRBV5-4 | CASSSEREVGNEQFF | TGTGCCAGCAGCTCTGAGCGGGAGGTCGGGAATGAGCAGTTCTTC
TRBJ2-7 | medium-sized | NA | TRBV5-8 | CASKYERPRTYEQYF | TGTGCCAGCAAATACGAGAGGCCCCGGACCTACGAGCAGTACTTC
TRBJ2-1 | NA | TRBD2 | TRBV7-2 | CASSPGLARNEQFF | TGTGCCAGCAGCCCTGGACTAGCGAGGAATGAGCAGTTCTTC
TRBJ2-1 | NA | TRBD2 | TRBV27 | CASSFPSRPSGAYNEQFF | TGTGCCAGCAGTTTCCCGTCCCGCCCTAGCGGGGCCTACAATGAGCAGTTCTTC
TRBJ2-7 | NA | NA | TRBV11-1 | CASSLGQVGEQYF | TGTGCCAGCAGCTTAGGACAGGTCGGCGAGCAGTACTTC
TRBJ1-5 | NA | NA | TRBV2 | CASKGRRQVDQPQHF | TGTGCCAGCAAAGGGCGGCGACAGGTGGATCAGCCCCAGCATTTT
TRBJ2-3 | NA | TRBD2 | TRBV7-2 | CASSLATSVDTQYF | TGTGCCAGCAGCTTAGCGACTAGCGTAGATACGCAGTATTTT
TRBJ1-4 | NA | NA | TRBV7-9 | CASSFPLDSTTNEKLFF | TGTGCCAGCAGCTTTCCCCTGGACAGTACAACTAATGAAAAACTGTTTTTT